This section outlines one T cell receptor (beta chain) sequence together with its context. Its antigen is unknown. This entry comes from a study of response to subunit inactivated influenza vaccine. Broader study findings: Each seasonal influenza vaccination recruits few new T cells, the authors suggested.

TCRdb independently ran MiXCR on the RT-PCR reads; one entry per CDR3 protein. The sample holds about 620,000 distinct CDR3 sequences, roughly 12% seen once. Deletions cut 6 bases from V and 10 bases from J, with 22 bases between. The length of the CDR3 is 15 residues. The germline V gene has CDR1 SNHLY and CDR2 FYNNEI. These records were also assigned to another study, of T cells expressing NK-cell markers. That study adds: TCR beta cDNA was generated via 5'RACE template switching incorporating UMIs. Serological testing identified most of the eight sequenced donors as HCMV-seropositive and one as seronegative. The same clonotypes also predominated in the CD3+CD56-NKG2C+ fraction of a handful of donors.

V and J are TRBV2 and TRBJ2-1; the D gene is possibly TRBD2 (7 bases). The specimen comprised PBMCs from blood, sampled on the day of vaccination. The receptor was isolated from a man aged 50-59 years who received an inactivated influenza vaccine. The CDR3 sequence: CASSVRLGGAQEQFF. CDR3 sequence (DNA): TGTGCCAGCAGCGTTAGACTAGGGGGGGCCCAGGAGCAGTTCTTC. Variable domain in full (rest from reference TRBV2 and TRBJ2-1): EPEVTQTPSHQVTQMGQEVILRCVPISNHLYFYWYRQILGQKVEFLVSFYNNEISEKSEIFDDQFSVERPDGSNFTLKIRSTKLEDSAMYFCASSVRLGGAQEQFFGPGTRLTVL.